Following are 8 T cell receptor beta chains from one sample sequenced in a study of T cell responses to AZD1222 COVID-19 vaccine. Data came from immunoSEQ multiplex PCR; TCRdb stores just in-frame clones and leaves some out. The data contain more than 100,000 clones, around 82% of them singletons. The sequences come from peripheral blood, collected on day 0 of AZD1222 vaccination. The source of these receptors is an adult in good health.

The CDR3 loop is CASSLDRVLSGNTIYF. As DNA, the CDR3 is TGTGCCAGCAGCTTGGACAGGGTCCTTTCTGGAAACACCATATATTTT. The chain has TRBV5-5 and TRBJ1-3, with a possible D match to TRBD1 (6 bases). The germline V gene has CDR1 SGHKS and CDR2 YYEKEE (reference sequence). V was pared by 0 bases and J by 1 base, with 11 bases between. The CDR3 spans 16 residues.

The rearrangement joins TRBV15 to TRBJ1-5; D is uncertain. The germline gives CDR1 LNHNV, CDR2 YYDKDF (reference sequence). The V end lost 0 bases, the J end lost 7 bases, and 16 bases lay between the germline ends. The CDR3 covers 16 residues. For the CDR3, the DNA is TGTGCCACCAGCAGAGATCTAGGGCCCCCGGGGCAGCCCCAGCATTTT. Translation: CATSRDLGPPGQPQHF.

The chain has TRBV23-1 and TRBJ1-5, with 7 bases identical to TRBD1. TRBV23-1 is marked as an open reading frame, function uncertain. The CDR3 is 18 amino acids. With V trimmed by 0 bases and J by 0 bases, 8 bases remained unmatched. CDR3 nucleotide sequence: TGCGCCAGCAGTCAATCGAACCCAGGGACAGATAGCAATCAGCCCCAGCATTTT. Translating it yields CASSQSNPGTDSNQPQHF.

This sequence joins TRBV7-8 and TRBJ2-7; 9 bases fit TRBD1. The CDR3 has 15 amino acids. Trimming took 5 bases from V and 1 from J; bases not matched to a gene: 6. In germline, CDR1 is SGHVS, CDR2 FQNEAQ. The chain's CDR3 is CASSPGQGPSYEQYF. The CDR3 DNA sequence: TGTGCCAGCAGCCCAGGACAGGGGCCTTCCTACGAGCAGTACTTC. Full variable domain (remainder filled in from reference TRBV7-8 and TRBJ2-7): GAGVSQSPRYKVAKRGQDVALRCDPISGHVSLFWYQQALGQGPEFLTYFQNEAQLDKSGLPSDRFFAERPEGSVSTLKIQRTQQEDSAVYLCASSPGQGPSYEQYFGPGTRLTVT.

V is TRBV6-5 and J is TRBJ1-3, with D uncertain. CDR1 and CDR2 (germline): MNHEY, SVGAGI. The length of the CDR3 is 14 residues. Trimming took 4 bases from V and 3 from J, leaving 10 bases between them. Here the CDR3 DNA reads TGTGCCAGCAGTTCTGAGAATTTTGGAAACACCATATATTTT. Translation gives CASSSENFGNTIYF.

The J gene is TRBJ2-3, the V gene TRBV27; 7 nucleotides agree with TRBD1. The CDR3 loop spans 17 amino acids. Germline values: CDR1 MNHEY, CDR2 SMNVEV (reference sequence). Trimming took 6 bases from V and 0 from J; bases not matched to a gene: 12. The CDR3 protein is CASSKTPGQFSTDTQYF. The CDR3 DNA reads as TGTGCCAGCAGCAAAACCCCGGGACAGTTTAGCACAGATACGCAGTATTTT.

This clone was observed a few times. This chain uses TRBV27 with TRBJ1-1; TRBD1 is a possible D gene (5 bases). Deletions cut 5 bases from V and 4 bases from J, with 8 bases between. The germline gives CDR1 MNHEY, CDR2 SMNVEV (reference sequence). The CDR3 is made up of 12 amino acids. The CDR3 loop reads CASSARGTEAFF. The CDR3 DNA follows: TGTGCCAGCAGTGCTAGGGGCACTGAAGCTTTCTTT.

CDR3 amino acids: CASSLGPGQGNTGELFF. Written as DNA, the CDR3 is TGTGCCAGCAGCTTAGGTCCGGGACAGGGAAACACCGGGGAGCTGTTTTTT. The gene calls are TRBV11-3 and TRBJ2-2; 9 bases map to TRBD1. CDR3 length: 17 amino acids. With 1 base clipped from V and 2 bases from J, the junction kept 5 bases outside the gene matches. Germline lookup yields CDR1 SGHNT and CDR2 YENEEA.